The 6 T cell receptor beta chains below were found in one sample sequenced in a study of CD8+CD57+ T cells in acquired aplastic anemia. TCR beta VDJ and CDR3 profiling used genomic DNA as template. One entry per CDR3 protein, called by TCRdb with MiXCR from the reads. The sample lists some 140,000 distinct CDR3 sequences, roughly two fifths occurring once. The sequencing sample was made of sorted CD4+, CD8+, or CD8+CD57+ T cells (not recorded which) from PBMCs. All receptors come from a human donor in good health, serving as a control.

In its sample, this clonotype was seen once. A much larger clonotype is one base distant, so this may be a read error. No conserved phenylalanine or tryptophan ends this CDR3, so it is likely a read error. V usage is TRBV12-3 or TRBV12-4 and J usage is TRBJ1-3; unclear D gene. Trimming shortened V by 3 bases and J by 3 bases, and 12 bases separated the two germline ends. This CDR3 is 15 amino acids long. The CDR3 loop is CASSFSRGLGNTIYL. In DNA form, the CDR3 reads TGTGCCAGCAGTTTTAGTCGAGGGCTTGGAAACACCATATATCTT.

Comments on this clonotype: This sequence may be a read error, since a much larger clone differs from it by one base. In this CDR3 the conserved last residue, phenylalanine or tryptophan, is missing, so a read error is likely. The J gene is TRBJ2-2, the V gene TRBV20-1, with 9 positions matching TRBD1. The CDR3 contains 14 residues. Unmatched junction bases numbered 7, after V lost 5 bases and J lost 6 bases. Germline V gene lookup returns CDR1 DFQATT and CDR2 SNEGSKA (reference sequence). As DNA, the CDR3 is TGCAGTGCTCGGACAGGGGAGTCGGCCGGGGAGCTGTTTCTT. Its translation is CSARTGESAGELFL.

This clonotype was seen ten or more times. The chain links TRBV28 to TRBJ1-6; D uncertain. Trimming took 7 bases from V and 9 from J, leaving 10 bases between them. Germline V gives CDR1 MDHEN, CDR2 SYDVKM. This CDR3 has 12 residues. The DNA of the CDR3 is TGTGCCAGCAAACTATCCCGTTCACCCCTCCACTTT. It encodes CASKLSRSPLHF.

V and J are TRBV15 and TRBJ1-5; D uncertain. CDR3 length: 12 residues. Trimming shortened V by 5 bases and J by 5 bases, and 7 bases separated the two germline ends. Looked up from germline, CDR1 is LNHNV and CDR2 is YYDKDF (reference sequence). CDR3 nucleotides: TGTGCCACCAGCCGATGGGATCAGCCCCAGCATTTT. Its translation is CATSRWDQPQHF.

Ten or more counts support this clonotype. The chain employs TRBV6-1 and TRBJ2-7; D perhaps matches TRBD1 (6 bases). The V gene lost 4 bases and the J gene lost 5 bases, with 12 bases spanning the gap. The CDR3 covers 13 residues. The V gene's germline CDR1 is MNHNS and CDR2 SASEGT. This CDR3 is CASSVNRADEQYF. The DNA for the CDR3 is TGTGCCAGCAGTGTAAACAGGGCAGACGAGCAGTACTTC.

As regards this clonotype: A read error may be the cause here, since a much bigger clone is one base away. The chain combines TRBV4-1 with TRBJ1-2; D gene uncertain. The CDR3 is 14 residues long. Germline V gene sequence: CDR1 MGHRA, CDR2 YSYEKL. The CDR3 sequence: CASSLDPGDYGHTF. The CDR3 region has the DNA TGCGCCAGCAGCCTAGACCCGGGAGACTATGGCCACACCTTC.